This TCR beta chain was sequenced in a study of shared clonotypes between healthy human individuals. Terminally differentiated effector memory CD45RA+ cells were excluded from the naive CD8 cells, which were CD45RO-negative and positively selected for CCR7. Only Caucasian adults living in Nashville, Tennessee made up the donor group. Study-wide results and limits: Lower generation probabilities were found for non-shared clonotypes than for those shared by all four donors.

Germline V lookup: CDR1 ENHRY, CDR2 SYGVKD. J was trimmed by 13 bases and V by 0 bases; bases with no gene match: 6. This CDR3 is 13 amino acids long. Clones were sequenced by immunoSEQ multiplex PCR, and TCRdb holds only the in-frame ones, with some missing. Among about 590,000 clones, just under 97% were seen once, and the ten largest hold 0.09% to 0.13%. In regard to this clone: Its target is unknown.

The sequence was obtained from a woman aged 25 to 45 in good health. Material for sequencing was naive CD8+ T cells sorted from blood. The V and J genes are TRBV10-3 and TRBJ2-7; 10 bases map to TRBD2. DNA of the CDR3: TGTGCCATCAGTGAGTCACGAGCGGGAGGGTACTACTTC. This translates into CAISESRAGGYYF.